Presented here are 29 T cell receptor beta chains from one specimen sequenced in a study of siplizumab effects on memory and regulatory T cells. Profiling relied on immunoSEQ multiplex PCR, and the TCRdb table lists in-frame clones only, not all of them. The data show 85,000 to 120,000 clones, roughly nine tenths seen once. The sequenced sample was CD4+ T cells sorted from blood. These receptors came from a human donor in good health.

The rearrangement joins TRBV9 to TRBJ2-7, with D tentatively TRBD2 (5 bases). The V end was cut by 3 bases, the J end by 6 bases, with 16 bases between. CDR3 length: 14 amino acids. Germline-derived CDR1 and CDR2 are SGDLS and YYNGEE. Here the CDR3 reads CASSARLSPVEQYF. The CDR3 coding sequence is TGTGCCAGCAGCGCTAGACTATCGCCCGTCGAGCAGTACTTC.

V and J are TRBV13 and TRBJ1-1, with D tentatively TRBD1 (6 bases). The CDR3 is 15 amino acids. From germline, CDR1 is PRHDT and CDR2 FYEKMQ (reference sequence). The V end was cut by 2 bases, the J end by 1 base, with 11 bases between. In DNA, the CDR3 is TGTGCCAGCAGCTTACGACAGGTTAAGAACACTGAAGCTTTCTTT. It translates to CASSLRQVKNTEAFF.

This clone was observed a single time. The J gene is TRBJ1-1, the V gene TRBV20-1; D might be TRBD1 (5 bases). The germline CDR1 and CDR2 sequences are DFQATT and SNEGSKA (reference sequence). This CDR3 contains 11 residues. This chain's CDR3 is CRGVGGTEAFF. For the CDR3, the DNA is TGCAGGGGGGTTGGGGGCACTGAAGCTTTCTTT.

The J gene is TRBJ2-2, the V gene TRBV7-8; no clear D gene. V lost 3 bases and J 7 bases, leaving 6 bases between the germline ends. Germline CDR1 reads SGHVS; CDR2 reads FQNEAQ. The length of the CDR3 is 12 residues. The chain's CDR3 is CASSLPGGELFF. CDR3 nucleotides: TGTGCCAGCAGCTTGCCAGGCGGGGAGCTGTTTTTT.

V is TRBV5-5 and J is TRBJ2-7, with unresolved D. V was pared by 2 bases and J by 3 bases, with 9 bases between. CDR1 and CDR2 from the germline V gene are SGHKS and YYEKEE (reference sequence). CDR3 length equals 13 residues. The CDR3 bases are TGTGCCAGCAGCTTAAACCGAGACTACGAGCAGTACTTC. Residues: CASSLNRDYEQYF.

The chain recombines TRBV28 with TRBJ2-7, with 7 positions matching TRBD2. The CDR3 length is 15 residues. Germline assignment: CDR1 MDHEN and CDR2 SYDVKM. V lost 4 bases to trimming and J lost 1 base; unmatched junction nucleotides: 7. The CDR3 DNA is TGTGCCAGCAGTTCCGGGTGGGGGGGTTCCTACGAGCAGTACTTC. Its translation is CASSSGWGGSYEQYF.

This rearrangement joins TRBV6-5 to TRBJ2-1; D is uncertain. The CDR3 is 15 residues long. Between the trimmed V and J ends, which lost 5 bases and 5 bases, there was a span of 16 bases. Per the germline V gene, CDR1 is MNHEY and CDR2 is SVGAGI. Written as DNA, the CDR3 is TGTGCCAGCAGTCCCGTAGGCCCACTTAACAATGAGCAGTTCTTC. This codes for CASSPVGPLNNEQFF.

The chain employs TRBV18 and TRBJ2-7; D unresolved. V was shortened by 1 base and J by 3 bases, with 4 bases between the two germline ends. This CDR3 spans 12 amino acids. CDR1 is KGHSH, CDR2 LQKENI, per germline. The CDR3 loop reads CASSPRGYEQYF. CDR3 nucleotide sequence: TGTGCCAGCTCACCACGGGGCTACGAGCAGTACTTC. Supplemented by reference TRBV18 and TRBJ2-7, the full variable domain reads NAGVMQNPRHLVRRRGQEARLRCSPMKGHSHVYWYRQLPEEGLKFMVYLQKENIIDESGMPKERFSAEFPKEGPSILRIQQVVRGDSAAYFCASSPRGYEQYFGPGTRLTVT.

This sequence joins TRBV20-1 and TRBJ2-4; the D is unclear. V was trimmed by 0 bases and J by 14 bases, leaving 11 bases between them. Germline V gives CDR1 DFQATT, CDR2 SNEGSKA (reference sequence). This CDR3 has 11 amino acids. The CDR3 reads CSARDGIYKYF. CDR3 sequence (DNA): TGCAGTGCTAGAGATGGAATATATAAGTACTTC.

V and J are TRBV5-8 and TRBJ2-1; D gene ambiguous. The CDR3 has 17 residues. V gave up 3 bases and J gave up 5 bases, with 21 bases separating them. Germline values: CDR1 SGHTS, CDR2 YDEGEE. The CDR3 here is CASSYSHLSLIHNEQFF. The CDR3 nucleotides read TGTGCCAGCAGCTATAGTCACTTGTCCCTTATTCACAATGAGCAGTTCTTC.

The chain has TRBV11-3 and TRBJ2-2; 8 nucleotides agree with TRBD1. J gave up 5 bases and V 5 bases, and 19 bases lay outside the gene matches. The CDR3 contains 19 residues. CDR1 SGHNT and CDR2 YENEEA come from the germline V gene. CDR3 residues: CASSPSFPEKDRVTGELFF. The CDR3 DNA reads as TGTGCCAGCAGCCCTTCCTTCCCGGAGAAGGACAGGGTGACCGGGGAGCTGTTTTTT.

Note on this clone: A junction end diverges from the germline sequence, so it may reflect a read error. The CDR3 sequence is CSVDPGSGQGLF. The CDR3 region has the DNA TGCAGCGTTGACCCCGGGTCGGGACAGGGTCTTTTC. The J gene is TRBJ2-6, the V gene TRBV29-1; 9 nucleotides agree with TRBD1. The CDR3 length is 12 residues. Germline CDR1 reads SQVTM; CDR2 reads ANQGSEA.

The CDR3 DNA follows: TGTGCCAGCAGTGGGGACAGGGTCGAGCAGTACTTC. This translates into CASSGDRVEQYF. V gene TRBV6-1 combines with J gene TRBJ2-7; 9 bases match TRBD1. There are 12 residues in the CDR3. CDR1 is MNHNS, CDR2 SASEGT, per germline. V was clipped by 4 bases and J by 6 bases; unmatched bases: 1.

This clone was seen a single time. This rearrangement joins TRBV11-2 to TRBJ2-7; TRBD2 is a possible D gene (5 bases). The V gene's germline CDR1 is SGHAT and CDR2 FQNNGV. Deletions cut 1 base from V and 4 bases from J, with 14 bases between. This CDR3 is built from 15 residues. The CDR3, as DNA: TGTGCCAGCAGCTTAGTACAGAGGGCGATTTACGAGCAGTACTTC. Protein: CASSLVQRAIYEQYF.

The gene calls are TRBV18 and TRBJ2-6; 7 positions agree with TRBD2. Trimming removed 0 bases from V and 2 bases from J; junction bases left unmatched: 1. This CDR3 region has 16 residues. Germline V gene data show CDR1 as KGHSH and CDR2 as LQKENI. The CDR3 is CASSPPAGAGANVLTF. The CDR3 nucleotides read TGTGCCAGCTCACCACCTGCGGGGGCTGGGGCCAACGTCCTGACTTTC.

Concerning this clone itself: A junction end diverges from the germline sequence, so it may reflect a read error. This rearrangement joins TRBV2 to TRBJ2-2; 7 bases map to TRBD1. This CDR3 is built from 16 residues. Germline V lookup: CDR1 SNHLY, CDR2 FYNNEI. The CDR3 protein is CASREVGTANTGELFF. Written as DNA, the CDR3 is TGTGCCAGCAGGGAAGTAGGGACAGCGAACACCGGGGAGCTGTTTTTT. The whole variable domain, remainder taken from reference TRBV2 and TRBJ2-2, is EPEVTQTPSHQVTQMGQEVILRCVPISNHLYFYWYRQILGQKVEFLVSFYNNEISEKSEIFDDQFSVERPDGSNFTLKIRSTKLEDSAMYFCASREVGTANTGELFFGEGSRLTVL.

V usage is TRBV18 and J usage is TRBJ1-3; D call uncertain. V lost 3 bases, J lost 2 bases, and 5 bases lay in between. Germline V CDR1 and CDR2: KGHSH, LQKENI. This CDR3 is 13 amino acids long. Written as DNA, the CDR3 is TGTGCCAGCTCACCCACGGCTGGAAACACCATATATTTT. This translates into CASSPTAGNTIYF.

This chain links TRBV2 with TRBJ2-5; D is perhaps TRBD2 (6 bases). The CDR3 totals 13 residues. The germline V gene has CDR1 SNHLY and CDR2 FYNNEI. V was trimmed by 10 bases and J by 4 bases, leaving 16 bases between them. This CDR3 is CATGGPFTETQYF. The CDR3 DNA is TGTGCCACCGGGGGACCGTTTACAGAGACCCAGTACTTC.

J is TRBJ1-1 and V is TRBV5-6, with D unresolved. Trimming pared 2 bases from V and 3 bases from J, leaving 17 bases between. The CDR3 has 16 amino acids. The germline V gene has CDR1 SGHDT and CDR2 YYEEEE. The CDR3 nucleotides are TGTGCCAGCAGCTTCCCGGACCCAGAGGGCGACACTGAAGCTTTCTTT. Residues: CASSFPDPEGDTEAFF.

V and J are TRBV5-8 and TRBJ1-2, with TRBD1 as a possible D gene (5 bases). Germline V CDR1 and CDR2: SGHTS, YDEGEE. V lost 0 bases and J 8 bases, leaving 17 bases between the germline ends. The CDR3 loop spans 15 amino acids. The CDR3 DNA is TGTGCCAGCAGCTTGGCCGGGGCATTTAAGGGGGGCTACACCTTC. Encoded protein: CASSLAGAFKGGYTF. Looking up the rest from reference TRBV5-8 and TRBJ1-2 gives the full variable domain: EAGVTQSPTHLIKTRGQQATLRCSPISGHTSVYWYQQALGLGLQFLLWYDEGEERNRGNFPPRFSGRQFPNYSSELNVNALELEDSALYLCASSLAGAFKGGYTFGSGTRLTVV.

This chain connects TRBV19 to TRBJ1-4; D may be TRBD1 (6 bases). Trimming cost V 7 bases and J 6 bases, with 12 bases left between them. Germline CDR1 LNHDA, CDR2 SQIVND (reference sequence). This CDR3 is built from 13 residues. This CDR3 reads CASIAGAHEKLFF. The CDR3 region has the DNA TGTGCCAGTATAGCGGGGGCCCATGAAAAACTGTTTTTT.

The chain uses TRBV10-2 and TRBJ1-1, with D hard to call. Germline assignment: CDR1 WSHSY and CDR2 SAAADI. With 4 bases removed from V and 5 bases from J, the gap between germline ends came to 11 bases. This CDR3 has 13 residues. CDR3 sequence: CASSGTGGTEAFF. CDR3 DNA: TGCGCCAGCAGTGGCACCGGAGGGACTGAAGCTTTCTTT.

V and J are TRBV11-2 and TRBJ1-5; D possibly corresponds to TRBD1 (6 bases). Trimming cost V 6 bases and J 9 bases, with 18 bases left between them. Germline values: CDR1 SGHAT, CDR2 FQNNGV. This CDR3 region has 14 residues. CDR3 in DNA: TGTGCCAGCAGTCCCGAGGGGGTCATTCGGCCCCAGCATTTT. It encodes CASSPEGVIRPQHF. Full variable domain (rest looked up from reference TRBV11-2 and TRBJ1-5): EAGVAQSPRYKIIEKRQSVAFWCNPISGHATLYWYQQILGQGPKLLIQFQNNGVVDDSQLPKDRFSAERLKGVDSTLKIQPAKLEDSAVYLCASSPEGVIRPQHFGDGTRLSIL.

This sequence joins TRBV13 and TRBJ2-2; D remains unclear. V lost 6 bases to trimming and J lost 7 bases, with 18 bases between them. Germline CDR1 PRHDT, CDR2 FYEKMQ (reference sequence). The CDR3 totals 15 residues. The CDR3 DNA reads as TGTGCCAGCAGAAAAGGACCCCCCGAAGGCGGGGAGCTGTTTTTT. It yields the protein CASRKGPPEGGELFF. The variable domain in full, with the rest retrieved from reference TRBV13 and TRBJ2-2, is AAGVIQSPRHLIKEKRETATLKCYPIPRHDTVYWYQQGPGQDPQFLISFYEKMQSDKGSIPDRFSAQQFSDYHSELNMSSLELGDSALYFCASRKGPPEGGELFFGEGSRLTVL.

The V gene is TRBV28, the J gene TRBJ1-2; TRBD1 agrees at 7 bases. This CDR3 has 13 residues. V shed 7 bases, J shed 3 bases, and the junction held 5 bases outside the gene matches. CDR1 and CDR2 (germline): MDHEN, SYDVKM. CDR3 protein: CASNDRDHYGYTF. CDR3 nucleotide sequence: TGTGCCAGCAATGACAGGGACCACTATGGCTACACCTTC.

The chain employs TRBV9 and TRBJ1-2, with TRBD1 as a possible D gene (5 bases). The CDR3 contains 15 residues. Trimming cost V 4 bases and J 7 bases, with 20 bases left between them. Germline V gene lookup returns CDR1 SGDLS and CDR2 YYNGEE. The CDR3 sequence is CASSFRSQLGTGYTF. The CDR3 DNA follows: TGTGCCAGCAGCTTTAGGTCTCAACTAGGGACTGGCTACACCTTC.

V is TRBV19 and J is TRBJ1-5; TRBD1 is a possible D gene (6 bases). This CDR3 has 14 residues. Germline CDR1 reads LNHDA; CDR2 reads SQIVND (reference sequence). The ends were cut back, 9 bases at V and 6 bases at J, with 18 bases in the middle. Here the CDR3 reads CASRYDRKSQPQHF. CDR3 coding DNA: TGTGCCAGCCGATACGACAGGAAAAGTCAGCCCCAGCATTTT.

This sequence joins TRBV2 and TRBJ2-1; D is unclear. Germline CDR1 and CDR2: SNHLY and FYNNEI. The V and J ends lost 8 bases and 6 bases respectively, with 11 bases between them. CDR3 size: 12 residues. The CDR3: CASQAPGNEQFF. The CDR3 DNA reads as TGTGCCAGCCAAGCCCCCGGCAATGAGCAGTTCTTC.

This clone was found once. The CDR3 is CASSLGWDKLGYTF. The CDR3 region has the DNA TGTGCCAGCAGCTTAGGGTGGGACAAACTTGGCTACACCTTC. The chain recombines TRBV11-2 with TRBJ1-2, with a possible D match to TRBD1 (6 bases). Per the germline V gene, CDR1 is SGHAT and CDR2 is FQNNGV. V was shortened by 1 base and J by 7 bases, with 13 bases between the two germline ends. The CDR3 has 14 residues. Full variable domain (outside the CDR3, taken from reference TRBV11-2 and TRBJ1-2): EAGVAQSPRYKIIEKRQSVAFWCNPISGHATLYWYQQILGQGPKLLIQFQNNGVVDDSQLPKDRFSAERLKGVDSTLKIQPAKLEDSAVYLCASSLGWDKLGYTFGSGTRLTVV.